This T cell receptor (beta chain) comes out of a study of molecular identifiers for immune sequencing clone quantification. MiXCR, applied by TCRdb to the PCR reads, yields one record per CDR3 protein. Of around 320,000 distinct CDR3 sequences listed, roughly 23% are singletons. Remarks on this clonotype: The conserved phenylalanine or tryptophan is not found at the CDR3 terminus, so this likely reflects a read error.

CDR1 is MGHRA and CDR2 is YSYEKL in the germline V gene. This CDR3 is built from 15 residues. Trimming left V 0 bases short and J 4 bases short, with 10 bases between. The J gene is TRBJ2-1, the V gene TRBV4-1; possibly TRBD1 for D (6 bases). The clonotype originates from a human donor in good health. Some libraries in this study had Jurkat cell RNA spiked in. Sequencing was performed on naive CD8+ T cells from blood, with Jurkat cell RNA spiked in. This sample's subset: FACS-sorted CD8+CD4-CCR7+CD45RA+ naive T cells. The CDR3 coding sequence is TGCGCCAGCAGCCAAGAGGTGACAGGATACAATGAGCAGTTCCCC. It codes for CASSQEVTGYNEQFP.